This paragraph covers one T cell receptor (beta chain) sequence. PCR used 60 Vbeta primers and 13 Jbeta primers. This table comes from immunoSEQ multiplex PCR, and its TCRdb copy is limited to in-frame clones, with some not included. The sample lists 95,000 to 150,000 clones, around 73% occurring once. These data belong to a study of cytomegalovirus exposure and HLA in healthy donors. The CDR3 totals 14 residues. Trimming removed 1 base from V and 7 bases from J, with 13 bases in between. Germline V gene sequence: CDR1 MNHNS, CDR2 SASEGT. The V and J genes are TRBV6-1 and TRBJ1-2; D is unclear. This sequence was found in a middle-aged woman in good health and CMV-seropositive. Sequenced sample: PBMCs. In nucleotides, the CDR3 is TGTGCCAGCAGTGAAGGGAACCCGGCGGGTGGCTACACCTTC. It encodes CASSEGNPAGGYTF.